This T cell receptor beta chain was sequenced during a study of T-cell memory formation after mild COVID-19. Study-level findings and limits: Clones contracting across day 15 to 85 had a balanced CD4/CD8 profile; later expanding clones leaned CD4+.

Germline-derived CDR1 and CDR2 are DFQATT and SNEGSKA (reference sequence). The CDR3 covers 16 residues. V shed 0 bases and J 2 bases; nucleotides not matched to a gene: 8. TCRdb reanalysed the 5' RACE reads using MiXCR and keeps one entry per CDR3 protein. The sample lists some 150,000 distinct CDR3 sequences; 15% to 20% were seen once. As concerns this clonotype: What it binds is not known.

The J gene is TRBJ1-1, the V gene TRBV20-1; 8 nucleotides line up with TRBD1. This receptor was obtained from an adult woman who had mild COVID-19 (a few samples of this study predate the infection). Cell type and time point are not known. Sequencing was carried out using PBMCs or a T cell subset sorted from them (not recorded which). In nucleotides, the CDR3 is TGCAGTGCTAGAGATCCCAGGACAGGGAGCAACACTGAAGCTTTCTTT. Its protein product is CSARDPRTGSNTEAFF.